One TCR beta chain is described in this entry. What it recognizes is unknown. Source study methods: Quality scores were absent from the junction-only immunoSEQ sequences, so filtering differed. Sequencing was performed with immunoSEQ multiplex PCR; in TCRdb, only in-frame clones are kept and a portion is missing. The V and J calls and clone size were taken over from that table, and D and trimming were inferred from the DNA. Of millions of clones in the sample, about 95% were seen once. It was CD45RO-negative cells, positively selected for CCR7, that made up naive CD8 cells, with terminally differentiated effector memory CD45RA+ cells excluded. Each sample came from a Caucasian adult donor living in Nashville, Tennessee. This entry is derived from a study of shared clonotypes between healthy human individuals. Study conclusions and caveats: Naive CD4 clonotype sharing across a few donors was approximately 5%.

Germline values: CDR1 ENHRY, CDR2 SYGVKD. The CDR3 contains 16 residues. The J segment lost 0 bases and the V segment lost 2 bases, leaving 4 bases of the junction unmatched. Sequenced input: naive CD8+ T cells sorted from blood. The clonotype originates from a man younger than 35 in good health. The chain combines TRBV10-3 with TRBJ2-1; 7 nucleotides agree with TRBD1. This CDR3 reads CAISEATGDSYNEQFF. CDR3 nucleotide sequence: TGTGCCATCAGTGAGGCAACAGGGGACTCCTACAATGAGCAGTTCTTC.